One and the same sample provided the 21 T cell receptor beta chains below, sequenced in a study of T cells in Graves' hyperthyroidism and ophthalmopathy. TCR beta CDR3 region amplification was performed from RNA transcripts. Primed by the HTBI set, a first-round RT-PCR was run on the TCR CDR3. TCRdb re-analysed the multiplex PCR reads in MiXCR, keeping a single row per CDR3 protein. The table includes some 350,000 distinct CDR3 sequences, roughly 13% detected once. Sequenced material: blood. The receptors originated from a woman between 40 and 50 years old with Graves' ophthalmopathy.

In its sample, this clonotype was seen many times. The chain joins TRBV20-1 to TRBJ1-5; D is ambiguous. The ends were cut back, 6 bases at V and 5 bases at J, with 14 bases in the middle. The CDR3 consists of 13 residues. The germline V gene has CDR1 DFQATT and CDR2 SNEGSKA (reference sequence). This chain's CDR3 is CSARRSPDQPQHF. DNA for the CDR3: TGCAGTGCCCGACGGTCTCCCGATCAGCCCCAGCATTTT.

Regarding this clonotype: One end of the junction is discordant with germline, which a read error may explain. V is TRBV19 and J is TRBJ1-1; a weak D match, TRBD1 (5 bases). The CDR3 consists of 13 residues. Germline-derived CDR1 and CDR2 are LNHDA and SQIVND (reference sequence). The CDR3 DNA sequence: TGTGCCTGTAGTACCACAGGGAACACTGAAGCTTTCTTT. Translating gives CACSTTGNTEAFF.

This clonotype came up a few times. V and J are TRBV14 and TRBJ1-5; D uncertain. CDR3 length: 16 residues. Germline V gene lookup returns CDR1 SGHDN and CDR2 FVKESK. With 1 base removed from V and 0 bases from J, the gap between germline ends came to 10 bases. Written as DNA, the CDR3 is TGTGCCAGCAGCCAAGTCGGGCAGTATAGCAATCAGCCCCAGCATTTT. Translating it yields CASSQVGQYSNQPQHF.

This clonotype was recorded at least ten times. V usage is TRBV20-1 and J usage is TRBJ2-5; D is uncertain. This CDR3 is built from 10 residues. V lost 8 bases to trimming and J lost 5 bases, with 9 bases between them. Looked up from germline, CDR1 is DFQATT and CDR2 is SNEGSKA (reference sequence). CDR3 nucleotides: TGCAGTTTTTGGAAGGAGACCCAGTACTTC. Encoded protein: CSFWKETQYF.

This clonotype was counted at least ten times. The gene calls are TRBV6-1 and TRBJ2-2; either TRBD1 or TRBD2 may supply D (6 bases each). The CDR3 spans 15 residues. Between the trimmed V and J ends, which lost 10 bases and 5 bases, there was a span of 20 bases. CDR1 is MNHNS, CDR2 SASEGT, per germline. The CDR3 sequence is CATQDWGAATGELFF. DNA of the CDR3: TGTGCCACCCAAGATTGGGGGGCCGCGACCGGGGAGCTGTTTTTT.

In DNA, the CDR3 is TGTGCCAGCAGTTTAGATTTGGGTAATTCACCCCTCCACTTT. This sequence encodes CASSLDLGNSPLHF. V and J are TRBV12-3 or TRBV12-4 and TRBJ1-6; the D is unclear. This CDR3 is built from 14 residues. Trimming cost V 1 base and J 6 bases, with 7 bases left between them.

Details on this clonotype: The junction departs from the called germline gene at one end, perhaps through a read error. The chain has TRBV19 and TRBJ1-1, with no clear D. Looked up from germline, CDR1 is LNHDA and CDR2 is SQIVND (reference sequence). This CDR3 has 12 amino acids. Here the CDR3 reads CASRTGNAEAFF. The CDR3 bases are TGTGCCTCTAGGACGGGGAACGCTGAAGCTTTCTTT.

This clonotype was seen repeatedly, ten times or more. The chain links TRBV3-1 to TRBJ2-5; possibly TRBD1 for D (6 bases). The ends were cut back, 3 bases at V and 4 bases at J, with 15 bases in the middle. The CDR3 has 15 residues. CDR1 is LGHDT and CDR2 is YNNKEL in the germline V gene (reference sequence). DNA of the CDR3: TGTGCCAGCAGCCAGGGCGCAGGGGTTGGAGAGACCCAGTACTTC. It encodes CASSQGAGVGETQYF.

The V gene is TRBV20-1, the J gene TRBJ2-7, with a tentative D call TRBD1 (6 bases). The CDR3 extends over 9 amino acids. The germline V gene encodes CDR1 DFQATT and CDR2 SNEGSKA (reference sequence). As DNA, the CDR3 is TGCAGCAAGACAGGTTTGGAGTACTTC. It translates to CSKTGLEYF.

This clonotype was counted between two and nine times. This chain connects TRBV5-5 to TRBJ2-6; 10 bases are shared with TRBD1. The CDR3 covers 17 residues. Germline V lookup: CDR1 SGHKS, CDR2 YYEKEE (reference sequence). Trimming at V came to 0 bases and at J to 3 bases, leaving 3 bases not matched to a gene. The CDR3 nucleotides are TGTGCCAGCAGCTTGGGACAGGGGGCGGGTGGGGCCAACGTCCTGACTTTC. It yields the protein CASSLGQGAGGANVLTF. Drawing the rest from reference TRBV5-5 and TRBJ2-6, the complete variable domain is DAGVTQSPTHLIKTRGQQVTLRCSPISGHKSVSWYQQVLGQGPQFIFQYYEKEERGRGNFPDRFSARQFPNYSSELNVNALLLGDSALYLCASSLGQGAGGANVLTFGAGSRLTVL.

This clonotype was seen repeatedly, ten times or more. The chain has TRBV11-2 and TRBJ2-7; 13 bases match TRBD2. Losses at the gene ends were 3 bases for V and 6 bases for J; bases not matched to a gene: 2. The CDR3 covers 14 residues. CDR1 and CDR2 from the germline V gene are SGHAT and FQNNGV. The CDR3 bases are TGTGCCAGCAGCTTCGGACTAGCGGGAGTCGAGCAGTACTTC. Protein sequence: CASSFGLAGVEQYF.

In this sample, this clonotype turned up many times. The chain uses TRBV29-1 and TRBJ2-7, with D possibly being TRBD2 (5 bases). The germline V and J ends were trimmed by 0 bases and 7 bases, with 7 bases remaining between them. Germline assignment: CDR1 SQVTM and CDR2 ANQGSEA. The CDR3 contains 11 residues. The CDR3 nucleotides are TGCAGCGTTGAAGACCGGGGAGAGCAGTACTTC. It specifies CSVEDRGEQYF.

About this clonotype itself: A much larger clone differs from this one at a single base, so this may be a read error. This rearrangement joins TRBV11-1 to TRBJ2-2, with 10 bases fitting TRBD1. The CDR3 totals 15 residues. Germline V CDR1 and CDR2: SGHAT, FQDESV (reference sequence). The CDR3, as DNA: TGTGTCAGCAGCTCGGGACAGGGGAGGGCCGGGGAGCTGTTTTTT. Amino acid sequence: CVSSSGQGRAGELFF.

This clonotype was seen a few times. The rearrangement uses TRBV29-1 and TRBJ2-2; the D gene could be TRBD1 or TRBD2 (5 bases each). Germline CDR1 reads SQVTM; CDR2 reads ANQGSEA. Trimming removed 7 bases at V and 2 bases at J, with 11 bases between. This CDR3 is built from 13 residues. As DNA, the CDR3 is TGCAGCGGGGTGGGGGAAAACACCGGGGAGCTGTTTTTT. This translates into CSGVGENTGELFF.

This clonotype was counted ten times or more. This chain connects TRBV2 to TRBJ1-2; D call uncertain. The CDR3 is 13 residues long. V lost 3 bases to trimming and J lost 4 bases, with 9 bases between them. The germline CDR1 and CDR2 sequences are SNHLY and FYNNEI. This CDR3 reads CASSEGRGYGYTF. The CDR3 bases are TGTGCCAGCAGTGAGGGCCGGGGCTATGGCTACACCTTC.

V gene TRBV30 combines with J gene TRBJ2-7, with 9 bases that match TRBD2. In germline, CDR1 is GTSNPN, CDR2 SVGIG (reference sequence). The length of the CDR3 is 12 residues. V was pared by 8 bases and J by 4 bases, with 6 bases of the junction left unmatched. For the CDR3, the DNA is TGTGCCCTCGGGACTAGCAGTTACGAGCAGTACTTC. The encoded protein is CALGTSSYEQYF.

This clonotype was picked up a small number of times. V gene TRBV18 combines with J gene TRBJ1-1; D not certain. V was pared by 3 bases and J by 1 base, with 6 bases between. This CDR3 has 13 residues. Germline assignment: CDR1 KGHSH and CDR2 LQKENI. The CDR3 is CASSPPANTEAFF. CDR3 in DNA: TGTGCCAGCTCACCCCCAGCGAACACTGAAGCTTTCTTT.

The chain is built from TRBV18 and TRBJ1-2; D perhaps matches TRBD1 (5 bases). Germline CDR1 and CDR2: KGHSH and LQKENI. With 3 bases removed from V and 8 bases from J, the gap between germline ends came to 16 bases. The CDR3 covers 14 residues. CDR3 sequence: CASSPELPGEGYTF. The CDR3 DNA follows: TGTGCCAGCTCACCTGAACTGCCGGGGGAAGGCTACACCTTC.

About this clonotype: Mismatch with germline at one junction end may stem from a read error. This rearrangement joins TRBV20-1 to TRBJ2-1; tentatively, D is TRBD2 (6 bases). The CDR3 contains 13 residues. The germline gives CDR1 DFQATT, CDR2 SNEGSKA (reference sequence). This chain's CDR3 is CSAKGRGLREQFF. In DNA, the CDR3 is TGCAGCGCTAAGGGTCGGGGGTTGCGTGAGCAGTTCTTC.

The chain links TRBV20-1 to TRBJ1-6; D is unclear. V lost 1 base and J lost 7, with 11 bases in between. This CDR3 has 14 residues. Germline V gives CDR1 DFQATT, CDR2 SNEGSKA (reference sequence). In DNA, the CDR3 is TGCAGTGCTAGAGGTATAAGCGAAAATTCACCCCTCCACTTT. Translating it yields CSARGISENSPLHF.

On this clonotype: A clone one base away is much larger, so this may be a read error. The chain is built from TRBV19 and TRBJ1-5; D may be TRBD1 (6 bases). V lost 10 bases, J lost 3 bases, and 16 bases lay in between. Germline V gives CDR1 LNHDA, CDR2 SQIVND (reference sequence). The CDR3 contains 14 residues. The CDR3 is CATSDSGLNQPQHF. For the CDR3, the DNA is TGTGCCACCTCGGACAGTGGGCTCAATCAGCCCCAGCATTTT.